The rows below give T cell receptor beta chains drawn from one sample of a study of T cells in narcolepsy. Some clones are missing from TCRdb's copy, which holds only in-frame ones; the method was immunoSEQ multiplex PCR. The repertoire holds fewer than 30,000 clones, with about 80% as singletons. The sequencing sample was made of CD45RA- memory CD4+ T cells from PBMCs. All receptors derive from a human donor with narcolepsy. Each CDR3 is given with its conserved first and last residue. The D gene is left open where the match is weak. Rows may omit the clone size; those that give it use once, few, many or a size class.

clone size	D gene	V gene	J gene	CDR3 DNA	CDR3 protein
NA	TRBD1	TRBV25-1	TRBJ2-7	TGTGCCAGCAGTGAATCCCCCCAGGGACAGGGGTCCTACGAGCAGTACTTC	CASSESPQGQGSYEQYF
NA	NA	TRBV7-9	TRBJ2-5	TGTGCCAGCAGCCGCCGGGACAAAGAGACCCAGTACTTC	CASSRRDKETQYF
NA	NA	TRBV6-1	TRBJ1-2	TGTGCCAGTTCAAGTTCCTATGGCTACACCTTC	CASSSSYGYTF
once	NA	TRBV7-2	TRBJ1-2	TGTGCCAGCAGCTTAGGTCGCCAGATAGATGGCTACACCTTC	CASSLGRQIDGYTF
NA	TRBD1	TRBV28	TRBJ2-3	TGTGCCAGCAGTGTCGACAGGGGCACAGATACGCAGTATTTT	CASSVDRGTDTQYF
NA	TRBD1	TRBV7-2	TRBJ1-1	TGTGCCAGCAGCCAAAGGACAGGGGGCACTGAAGCTTTCTTT	CASSQRTGGTEAFF
NA	NA	TRBV5-1	TRBJ1-6	TGCGCCAGCAGCTCGGGGGATCCTAATTCACCCCTCCACTTT	CASSSGDPNSPLHF
once	TRBD2	TRBV30	TRBJ2-7	TGTGCCTGGCACGGGGGGGCGGGCGAGCAGTACTTC	CAWHGGAGEQYF
NA	NA	TRBV19	TRBJ2-7	TGTGCCAGTAGTCCTGCGGTGGGGGCCCTCCAGTACTTC	CASSPAVGALQYF
NA	NA	TRBV4-3	TRBJ2-2	TGCGCCAGCAGCCAAGATGATAGGGCTTCCGGGGAGCTGTTTTTT	CASSQDDRASGELFF
NA	NA	TRBV6-5	TRBJ2-7	TGTGCCAGCAGTTATAACGGTCGGGGGAACGAGCAGTACTTC	CASSYNGRGNEQYF
NA	NA	TRBV6-1	TRBJ1-5	TGTGCCAGCAGTGAACTACGCCAGACTAGCAATCAGCCCCAGCATTTT	CASSELRQTSNQPQHF
few	NA	TRBV5-1	TRBJ2-7	TGCGCCAGCAGCTTGGTACTCAGCGGCGAGCAGTACTTC	CASSLVLSGEQYF
NA	TRBD1	TRBV9	TRBJ1-2	TGTGCCAGCAGCGTTCAGACAGGGGAGGGGTACTATGGCTACACCTTC	CASSVQTGEGYYGYTF
NA	NA	TRBV6-1	TRBJ1-2	TGTGCCAGCAGCCCACCCGGCACGTCCTTGCAAGGCTACACCTTC	CASSPPGTSLQGYTF
NA	TRBD1	TRBV4-3	TRBJ1-4	TGCGCCAGCAGCCGGGTCGACAGGGCCGAAGAAAAACTGTTTTTT	CASSRVDRAEEKLFF
NA	NA	TRBV9	TRBJ1-3	TGTGCCAGCAGCGTAGACCTTGACAGATACTCTGGAAACACCATATATTTT	CASSVDLDRYSGNTIYF
NA	TRBD2	TRBV27	TRBJ2-5	TGTGCCAGCAGAAGTAGCGGGAGAGGAGAGACCCAGTACTTC	CASRSSGRGETQYF
NA	NA	TRBV9	TRBJ2-2	TGTGCCAGCAGCGTAGAGGGGAACACCGGGGAGCTGTTTTTT	CASSVEGNTGELFF
NA	NA	TRBV5-5	TRBJ1-1	TGTGCCAGCAGCTTCCTCGTCATGGGGGAGAACACTGAAGCTTTCTTT	CASSFLVMGENTEAFF
NA	NA	TRBV18	TRBJ1-1	TGTGCCAGCTCACTGCAATTCGGGGACACTGAAGCTTTCTTT	CASSLQFGDTEAFF
once	NA	TRBV18	TRBJ2-5	TGTGCCAGCTCACCAAACCAAGAGACCCAGTACTTC	CASSPNQETQYF
once	TRBD1	TRBV11-2	TRBJ2-1	TGTGCCAGCAGCGTGGACAGGAACAATGAGCAGTTCTTC	CASSVDRNNEQFF
NA	NA	TRBV11-2	TRBJ2-7	TGTGCCAGCAGCTCAATCAAGAAGGGTTTCGAGCAGTACTTC	CASSSIKKGFEQYF
NA	NA	TRBV9	TRBJ1-1	TGTGCCAGCAGCGTAGGAACAGTGAACACTGAAGCTTTCTTT	CASSVGTVNTEAFF
NA	TRBD1	TRBV13	TRBJ1-1	TGTGCCAGCAGCTTTCGACAGGGCGCTGAAGCTTTCTTT	CASSFRQGAEAFF
NA	NA	TRBV6-4	TRBJ2-4	TGTGCCAGCAGTGACTCGACGCCCGGTCGCAAACCCTGCAGGAGAGCCAAAAACATTCAGTACTTC	CASSDSTPGRKPCRRAKNIQYF
NA	NA	TRBV19	TRBJ2-7	TGTGCCAGTAGCCGGACGCGCAACTCCTACGAGCAGTACTTC	CASSRTRNSYEQYF
NA	NA	TRBV6-5	TRBJ1-6	TGTGCCAGCAGTTTAACAGTCTCTACTACACCCCTCCACTTT	CASSLTVSTTPLHF
NA	TRBD2	TRBV5-6	TRBJ2-1	TGTGCCAGCAGCTCCTCCCGAGCGGGAGCCTACAATGAGCAGTTCTTC	CASSSSRAGAYNEQFF
NA	NA	TRBV7-8	TRBJ1-1	TGTGCCAGCAGCCGACAGTGGGTCACTGAAGCTTTCTTT	CASSRQWVTEAFF
NA	TRBD1	TRBV5-4	TRBJ2-5	TGTGCCAGCAGCCCGACAGGGGGAGAGACCCAGTACTTC	CASSPTGGETQYF
NA	NA	TRBV30	TRBJ1-6	TGTGCCTGGAGTGAAGGTGGAAGTTCACCCCTCCACTTT	CAWSEGGSSPLHF
NA	NA	TRBV6-5	TRBJ1-1	TGTGCCAGCAGTTACCCCAAGGAGGAAGCTTTCTTT	CASSYPKEEAFF
NA	TRBD1	TRBV6-4	TRBJ1-1	TGTGCCAGCCGCTTGTTTGCAGGGACAGGGACTGAAGCTTTCTTT	CASRLFAGTGTEAFF
NA	NA	TRBV6-1	TRBJ2-7	TGTGCCAGCAGGACCGGGACATCAGACTACGAGCAGTACTTC	CASRTGTSDYEQYF
few	TRBD2	TRBV28	TRBJ2-5	TGTGCCAGCAGTTCCCTCGGGGGAGGGGAGACCCAGTACTTC	CASSSLGGGETQYF
NA	TRBD2	TRBV29-1	TRBJ2-1	TGCAGCGTCGGTGGGTTAGCGGGACCCTACAATGAGCAGTTCTTC	CSVGGLAGPYNEQFF
NA	TRBD2	TRBV19	TRBJ2-5	TGTGCCAGTAGTACCCGAAGCGGGAGGGCCCTTGAGACCCAGTACTTC	CASSTRSGRALETQYF
NA	NA	TRBV7-2	TRBJ1-1	TGTGCCAGCAGCCCCTCGAGCGGGACTGAAGCTTTCTTT	CASSPSSGTEAFF
NA	TRBD2	TRBV9	TRBJ2-3	TGTGCCAGCAGCGGCGGCGGGGGGGAGGCAGATACGCAGTATTTT	CASSGGGGEADTQYF
NA	TRBD2	TRBV29-1	TRBJ2-1	TGCAGCACCCTACCCAGCGGGAGGGCCTCGGGTGAGCAGTTCTTC	CSTLPSGRASGEQFF
NA	TRBD2	TRBV7-9	TRBJ2-1	TGTGCCAGCAGGCCGAGAGAGCGGGAGACCAACAATGAGCAGTTCTTC	CASRPRERETNNEQFF
NA	TRBD2	TRBV10-3	TRBJ2-3	TGTGCCATCAGGGGACTAGCGGGAATAGATACGCAGTATTTT	CAIRGLAGIDTQYF
NA	NA	TRBV28	TRBJ1-3	TGTGCCAGCACCCCTTTGGTAGGGAGCGCTGGAAACACCATATATTTT	CASTPLVGSAGNTIYF
few	TRBD2	TRBV13	TRBJ2-7	TGTGCCAGCAGCTTAGGTGGGACTAGCGGGAGCTTCTACGAGCAGTACTTC	CASSLGGTSGSFYEQYF
once	NA	TRBV15	TRBJ2-5	TGTGCCACCAGCAGAGAACGGGGGACAGTATTAGAGACCCAGTACTTC	CATSRERGTVLETQYF
NA	NA	TRBV27	TRBJ1-1	TGTGCCAGCGGCCTGAGAGGAGCTTTCTTT	CASGLRGAFF
NA	TRBD1	TRBV2	TRBJ1-2	TGTGCCAGCAGTGTTAGGGACAGCTATATTAACTATGGCTACACCTTC	CASSVRDSYINYGYTF
NA	NA	TRBV29-1	TRBJ1-1	TGCAGCGTTGAAGAAGGGGGGGTGAACACTGAAGCTTTCTTT	CSVEEGGVNTEAFF
NA	TRBD2	TRBV5-1	TRBJ2-5	TGCGCCAGCAGCCTAGGACTAGCTCAAGAGACCCAGTACTTC	CASSLGLAQETQYF
once	TRBD2	TRBV7-2	TRBJ2-5	TGTGCCAGCAGCTTAGGGGCAGGGAGCGTAGCGCGGGAGCAGTACTTC	CASSLGAGSVAREQYF
NA	TRBD1	TRBV7-9	TRBJ2-7	TGTGCCAGCAACCTCGGACAGGACCTCAACTCCTACGAGCAGTACTTC	CASNLGQDLNSYEQYF
NA	NA	TRBV14	TRBJ2-7	TGTGCCAGCAGCCGGGACCTGCTGTACGAGCAGTACTTC	CASSRDLLYEQYF
NA	TRBD1	TRBV6-4	TRBJ1-5	TGTGCCAGCAGTGACGGACAGGGGGTAGGTCAGCCCCAGCATTTT	CASSDGQGVGQPQHF
few	NA	TRBV28	TRBJ1-2	TGTGCCAGCAGTTACCTGCAGGGGATACATGGCTACACCTTC	CASSYLQGIHGYTF
NA	NA	TRBV19	TRBJ1-1	TGTGCCAGTAACGGCAGAGGAAACACTGAAGCTTTCTTT	CASNGRGNTEAFF
NA	NA	TRBV6-6	TRBJ2-1	TGTGCCAGCAGTTACTCCGGGGGATTGGGTGAGCAGTTCTTC	CASSYSGGLGEQFF
few	NA	TRBV5-8	TRBJ2-6	TGTGCCAGCAGGTGGACTGGGGCCAACGTCCTGACTTTC	CASRWTGANVLTF
NA	NA	TRBV29-1	TRBJ2-2	TGCAGCGTTCGCAGGGGAGGGATAGCCGGGGAGCTGTTTTTT	CSVRRGGIAGELFF